The source of this T cell receptor (beta chain) is a study of resident and recirculating memory T cells in vitiligo. As for the study in general: Samples were epidermis from two lesional and two nonlesional sites, plus PBMCs. Study-level results: Clonality differed among vitiligo lesions, with no unique dominant clone.

For this clone: Its antigen is undetermined.

Patients who had received treatment within the previous three months were excluded. Produced via immunoSEQ multiplex PCR; TCRdb's table is partial and in-frame only. The sample holds 75,000 to 85,000 clones, 92% seen once. Germline loops: CDR1 SGHAT, CDR2 FQDESV (reference sequence). CDR3 length equals 16 residues. V lost 4 bases and J lost 5; bases outside the gene matches: 12. The chain recombines TRBV11-1 with TRBJ2-3; TRBD2 matches at 7 bases. The sample comprised blood. This TCR was recovered from a male donor with vitiligo. The CDR3 DNA sequence: TGTGCCAGCAGCTATGGGGGAGGGCCGACGGGAGATACGCAGTATTTT. This encodes CASSYGGGPTGDTQYF.